These 20 T cell receptor beta chains came from one sample sequenced in a study of CD8 T cells in ankylosing spondylitis. TCRdb processed the 5' RACE reads anew with MiXCR; each CDR3 protein has one entry. The data hold 150,000 to 200,000 distinct CDR3 sequences, with approximately 10% observed a single time. Sequencing was carried out using blood, either unsorted or a sorted T cell fraction (not recorded which). The receptors come from a male donor with ankylosing spondylitis or in good health (not recorded which).

This clonotype was recorded a few times. V and J are TRBV5-5 and TRBJ2-1; TRBD2 might be the D (6 bases). V lost 4 bases, J lost 0 bases, and 11 bases lay in between. In germline, CDR1 is SGHKS, CDR2 YYEKEE (reference sequence). This CDR3 contains 15 residues. The DNA of the CDR3 is TGTGCCAGCAGCCAACAGCGGGCCTCCTACAATGAGCAGTTCTTC. It is translated as CASSQQRASYNEQFF. The variable domain in full, with the rest retrieved from reference TRBV5-5 and TRBJ2-1, is DAGVTQSPTHLIKTRGQQVTLRCSPISGHKSVSWYQQVLGQGPQFIFQYYEKEERGRGNFPDRFSARQFPNYSSELNVNALLLGDSALYLCASSQQRASYNEQFFGPGTRLTVL.

This clonotype was detected ten times or more. This chain links TRBV9 with TRBJ2-1; 8 nucleotides agree with TRBD2. Per the germline V gene, CDR1 is SGDLS and CDR2 is YYNGEE. The CDR3 runs 15 residues. J was trimmed by 7 bases and V by 1 base; bases with no gene match: 7. CDR3 sequence reads: CASSVQAGADNEQFF. CDR3 sequence (DNA): TGTGCCAGCAGCGTACAAGCGGGGGCAGATAATGAGCAGTTCTTC.

This clonotype was seen at least ten times. The chain employs TRBV29-1 and TRBJ1-1; D gene uncertain. V shed 4 bases and J shed 1 base, with 7 bases lying between them. The CDR3 runs to 12 residues. Germline lookup yields CDR1 SQVTM and CDR2 ANQGSEA. In DNA form, the CDR3 reads TGCAGCGTTGCTGGACCGAACACTGAAGCTTTCTTT. Translation: CSVAGPNTEAFF.

This clonotype was picked up many times. The rearrangement joins TRBV9 to TRBJ1-5; unclear D gene. Germline V gene lookup returns CDR1 SGDLS and CDR2 YYNGEE. V dropped 4 bases and J dropped 4 bases, with 9 bases sitting between them. The CDR3 length is 13 residues. The CDR3 region is CASSLRTNQPQHF. As DNA, the CDR3 is TGTGCCAGCAGCCTGAGGACGAATCAGCCCCAGCATTTT. The complete variable domain, with remaining parts taken from reference TRBV9 and TRBJ1-5, reads DSGVTQTPKHLITATGQRVTLRCSPRSGDLSVYWYQQSLDQGLQFLIQYYNGEERAKGNILERFSAQQFPDLHSELNLSSLELGDSALYFCASSLRTNQPQHFGDGTRLSIL.

The CDR3 region is CASSPPIGVDYGYTF. The CDR3 region has the DNA TGTGCCAGCAGCCCCCCCATCGGGGTGGACTATGGCTACACCTTC. The chain combines TRBV13 with TRBJ1-2; no clear D. The V end was cut by 5 bases, the J end by 3 bases, with 16 bases between. In germline, CDR1 is PRHDT, CDR2 FYEKMQ (reference sequence). The CDR3 covers 15 residues.

J is TRBJ2-3 and V is TRBV13, with 13 bases aligning to TRBD2. V dropped 4 bases and J dropped 0; count of bases not matched to a gene: 7. This CDR3 is 18 amino acids long. Germline lookup yields CDR1 PRHDT and CDR2 FYEKMQ (reference sequence). DNA of the CDR3: TGTGCCAGCAGCTGGGGACTAGCGGGGACTTCTAGCACAGATACGCAGTATTTT. Its protein is CASSWGLAGTSSTDTQYF.

This clonotype was found many times. The chain joins TRBV5-1 to TRBJ2-7, with TRBD2 matching 9 bases. J gave up 2 bases and V 0 bases, and 3 bases lay outside the gene matches. CDR3 size: 15 residues. CDR1 is SGHRS and CDR2 is YFSETQ in the germline V gene. CDR3 nucleotide sequence: TGCGCCAGCAGCTTGGGGGGACTAGCTACCTACGAGCAGTACTTC. Translated: CASSLGGLATYEQYF.

This clonotype was observed a handful of times. The chain links TRBV20-1 to TRBJ1-1; no clear D. The V end lost 5 bases, the J end lost 0 bases, and 13 bases lay between the germline ends. Germline loops: CDR1 DFQATT, CDR2 SNEGSKA (reference sequence). This CDR3 has 14 residues. CDR3 region: CSASTWTLNTEAFF. CDR3 nucleotides: TGCAGTGCTTCCACTTGGACTCTGAACACTGAAGCTTTCTTT.

This clonotype appeared many times. The V and J genes are TRBV6-5 and TRBJ2-7; TRBD1 matches at 8 bases. The V gene end was trimmed by 4 bases and the J gene end by 1 base; junction bases not matched to a gene: 15. Germline values: CDR1 MNHEY, CDR2 SVGAGI. The CDR3 has 18 amino acids. CDR3 loop: CASSSGRGLRGISYEQYF. The CDR3 DNA sequence: TGTGCCAGCAGTTCAGGCAGGGGGCTTAGGGGAATTTCCTACGAGCAGTACTTC.

This clonotype has ten or more counts. The chain joins TRBV6-5 to TRBJ1-3, with 8 bases that match TRBD1. This CDR3 has 17 residues. V dropped 3 bases and J dropped 0; count of bases not matched to a gene: 7. The germline gives CDR1 MNHEY, CDR2 SVGAGI. This chain's CDR3 is CASSYPPDRVSGNTIYF. DNA of the CDR3: TGTGCCAGCAGTTATCCCCCGGACAGGGTCTCTGGAAACACCATATATTTT.

This clonotype was observed at least ten times. The rearrangement links TRBV3-1 to TRBJ1-4; D possibly corresponds to TRBD1 (6 bases). V was cut by 4 bases and J by 4 bases, with 13 bases left in between. Germline-derived CDR1 and CDR2 are LGHDT and YNNKEL (reference sequence). This CDR3 has 15 amino acids. This CDR3 is CASSLRDTRNEKLFF. The CDR3, as DNA: TGTGCCAGCAGCCTCCGGGACACCCGTAATGAAAAACTGTTTTTT.

This clonotype was counted many times. CDR3 DNA sequence: TGCAGTGCCGTGGGACACACCGGGGAGCTGTTTTTT. Translated, it gives CSAVGHTGELFF. The V call is TRBV20-1, the J call TRBJ2-2; D may match TRBD1 or TRBD2 (5 bases each). CDR1 and CDR2 from the germline V gene are DFQATT and SNEGSKA (reference sequence). The CDR3 loop spans 12 amino acids. V was shortened by 6 bases and J by 3 bases, with 8 bases between the two germline ends.

This clonotype was detected only a few times. V usage is TRBV10-3 and J usage is TRBJ1-5, with unresolved D. The V end lost 6 bases, the J end lost 0 bases, and 15 bases lay between the germline ends. Germline V gene sequence: CDR1 ENHRY, CDR2 SYGVKD. The CDR3 sequence is 16 residues long. CDR3 DNA: TGTGCCATCAGGGCTCTGAAGGTGAATAGCAATCAGCCCCAGCATTTT. Its protein product is CAIRALKVNSNQPQHF.

This rearrangement joins TRBV12-3 or TRBV12-4 to TRBJ1-6; unclear D gene. The CDR3 spans 13 residues. The V gene lost 8 bases and the J gene lost 7 bases, with 12 bases spanning the gap. CDR3 coding DNA: TGTGCCAGCGGGAGACAACTGAATTCACCCCTCCACTTT. Translation gives CASGRQLNSPLHF.

This clonotype appeared many times. J is TRBJ2-7 and V is TRBV20-1; TRBD1 aligns across 10 bases. The CDR3 sequence is 17 residues long. From germline, CDR1 is DFQATT and CDR2 SNEGSKA (reference sequence). The junction had 14 bases not matched to a gene; V was cut back by 6 bases and J by 0 bases. The CDR3 loop reads CSAPAGPGQGSSYEQYF. CDR3 nucleotide sequence: TGCAGTGCCCCCGCTGGACCGGGACAGGGGAGCTCCTACGAGCAGTACTTC.

With respect to this clonotype: Mismatch with germline at one junction end may stem from a read error. This chain links TRBV30 with TRBJ2-1, with D unclear. The germline gives CDR1 GTSNPN, CDR2 SVGIG (reference sequence). This CDR3 has 11 amino acids. DNA of the CDR3: TGTGCCTGGAGGGGGTTTGATGAGCAGCTCTTC. Translation: CAWRGFDEQLF.

The chain is built from TRBV2 and TRBJ1-6; 7 nucleotides align to TRBD1. The CDR3 sequence is 15 residues long. The J segment lost 8 bases and the V segment lost 3 bases, leaving 7 bases of the junction unmatched. Germline loops: CDR1 SNHLY, CDR2 FYNNEI. CDR3 sequence (DNA): TGTGCCAGCAGTGACAGTCGACAGGGTTATTCACCCCTCCACTTT. As protein: CASSDSRQGYSPLHF.

This clonotype was observed a handful of times. The chain links TRBV29-1 to TRBJ2-1; possible D gene TRBD2, 6 bases. V dropped 6 bases and J dropped 6 bases, with 15 bases sitting between them. CDR1 and CDR2 from the germline V gene are SQVTM and ANQGSEA. This CDR3 is 13 amino acids long. The CDR3 sequence is CSVAGLVSNEQFF. CDR3 DNA: TGCAGCGTCGCGGGACTTGTAAGCAATGAGCAGTTCTTC.

This clonotype has just a few counts. J is TRBJ2-3 and V is TRBV11-2; 8 bases align to TRBD1. With V trimmed by 1 base and J by 2 bases, 2 bases remained unmatched. The CDR3 has 15 amino acids. CDR1 and CDR2 from the germline V gene are SGHAT and FQNNGV. CDR3: CASSLGTGTTDTQYF. Written as DNA, the CDR3 is TGTGCCAGCAGCTTAGGGACAGGGACCACAGATACGCAGTATTTT.

This clonotype was seen ten or more times. The chain has TRBV11-2 and TRBJ2-3; 10 bases align to TRBD2. This CDR3 has 15 amino acids. Losses at the gene ends were 6 bases for V and 3 bases for J; bases not matched to a gene: 6. The V gene's germline CDR1 is SGHAT and CDR2 FQNNGV. The CDR3 sequence is CASSLGLAATDTQYF. The CDR3 bases are TGTGCCAGCAGTCTCGGACTAGCGGCTACAGATACGCAGTATTTT.